The 13 T cell receptor beta chains in this list originate from one sample, sequenced in a study of patients and donors after allogeneic stem cell transplantation. A single record per CDR3 protein comes from TCRdb applying MiXCR to the RT-PCR reads. The table records about 150,000 distinct CDR3 sequences, about 24% of them present only once. The sample taken for sequencing was blood, either unsorted or a sorted T cell fraction (not recorded which). These receptors were obtained from a human donor who was either an allogeneic HSCT recipient or a stem cell or donor lymphocyte infusion donor (not recorded which). It is not recorded whose cells these are; they may come from a transplant donor.

The gene calls are TRBV29-1 and TRBJ1-1; TRBD1 aligns across 9 bases. This CDR3 contains 13 residues. Trimming cost V 5 bases and J 7 bases; bases outside gene matches: 8. Looked up from germline, CDR1 is SQVTM and CDR2 is ANQGSEA. Here the CDR3 DNA reads TGCAGCGTTTGGACCGGGACAGGGATTGAAGCTTTCTTT. It specifies CSVWTGTGIEAFF.

A few counts support this clonotype. The V gene is TRBV20-1, the J gene TRBJ2-1; D may be TRBD1 or TRBD2 (5 bases each). The CDR3 loop spans 13 amino acids. Trimming shortened V by 3 bases and J by 4 bases, and 10 bases separated the two germline ends. The germline gives CDR1 DFQATT, CDR2 SNEGSKA (reference sequence). The DNA of the CDR3 is TGCAGTGCTAGGGAGGCAGGGTACAATGAGCAGTTCTTC. Protein sequence: CSAREAGYNEQFF.

This clonotype was counted only a few times. The CDR3 sequence: CASRQGGFNEQFF. Written as DNA, the CDR3 is TGTGCCAGCAGACAGGGTGGATTCAATGAGCAGTTCTTC. This sequence joins TRBV6-2 or TRBV6-3 and TRBJ2-1, with D possibly TRBD1 on 6 matching bases. Germline lookup yields CDR1 MNHEY and CDR2 SVGEGT. V was pared by 6 bases and J by 6 bases, with 12 bases between. This CDR3 is built from 13 residues.

The gene calls are TRBV29-1 and TRBJ2-7, with D perhaps TRBD2 (5 bases). The germline V and J ends were trimmed by 1 base and 4 bases, with 17 bases remaining between them. CDR3 size: 15 residues. Germline V lookup: CDR1 SQVTM, CDR2 ANQGSEA. CDR3 DNA sequence: TGCAGCGTTGAAGGGGCGGGCCCGCTATCATACGAGCAGTACTTC. Protein sequence: CSVEGAGPLSYEQYF.

This clonotype appeared a few times. V and J are TRBV7-9 and TRBJ2-3; TRBD1 or TRBD2 may be the D gene (5 bases each). V gave up 5 bases and J gave up 5 bases, with 11 bases separating them. Germline V lookup: CDR1 SEHNR, CDR2 FQNEAQ (reference sequence). This CDR3 contains 13 residues. This CDR3 is CASSPGTGDTQYF. As DNA, the CDR3 is TGTGCCAGCAGCCCCGGGACGGGAGATACGCAGTATTTT.

This clonotype has a handful of counts. The chain has TRBV7-2 and TRBJ1-1, with TRBD1 identical over 7 bases. The junction had 15 bases not matched to a gene; V was cut back by 1 base and J by 4 bases. The CDR3 has 18 residues. Germline V gives CDR1 SGHTA, CDR2 FQGNSA. The CDR3 nucleotides are TGTGCCAGCAGCTTAGTGGGGACAGACCCCTTTGATATCACTGAAGCTTTCTTT. Its translation is CASSLVGTDPFDITEAFF. The full variable domain, with the rest looked up from reference TRBV7-2 and TRBJ1-1, is GAGVSQSPSNKVTEKGKDVELRCDPISGHTALYWYRQSLGQGLEFLIYFQGNSAPDKSGLPSDRFSAERTGGSVSTLTIQRTQQEDSAVYLCASSLVGTDPFDITEAFFGQGTRLTVV.

Only a few counts were recorded for this clonotype. The germline gene is not matched at one end of the junction; a read error may be the cause. The V gene is TRBV14, the J gene TRBJ2-1; a weak D match, TRBD2 (6 bases). The length of the CDR3 is 15 residues. Germline lookup yields CDR1 SGHDN and CDR2 FVKESK. CDR3 amino acids: CASSQEGLMYTEQFF. The CDR3 DNA follows: TGTGCCAGCAGCCAAGAGGGACTCATGTACACTGAGCAGTTCTTC.

The table lists this clonotype with a few counts. The V call is TRBV27, the J call TRBJ2-7; possibly TRBD2 for D (6 bases). Trimming cost V 2 bases and J 5 bases, with 16 bases left between them. The V gene's germline CDR1 is MNHEY and CDR2 SMNVEV (reference sequence). The CDR3 contains 15 residues. The CDR3 sequence is CASSLLPGDVNEQYF. The CDR3 DNA follows: TGTGCCAGCAGTTTACTCCCGGGAGATGTCAACGAGCAGTACTTC.

This clonotype has only a few counts. The rearrangement links TRBV11-2 to TRBJ1-2, with 8 bases lining up with TRBD1. CDR1 and CDR2 from the germline V gene are SGHAT and FQNNGV. J lost 3 bases, V lost 4 bases, and 4 bases had no gene match. This CDR3 has 14 residues. The chain's CDR3 is CASSSGGAYYGYTF. The CDR3 region has the DNA TGTGCCAGCAGCTCAGGGGGCGCCTACTATGGCTACACCTTC. Full variable domain (remainder filled in from reference TRBV11-2 and TRBJ1-2): EAGVAQSPRYKIIEKRQSVAFWCNPISGHATLYWYQQILGQGPKLLIQFQNNGVVDDSQLPKDRFSAERLKGVDSTLKIQPAKLEDSAVYLCASSSGGAYYGYTFGSGTRLTVV.

Only a few counts were recorded for this clonotype. V gene TRBV5-1 combines with J gene TRBJ1-2; tentatively, D is TRBD1 (6 bases). Deletions cut 5 bases from V and 4 bases from J, with 12 bases between. CDR3 length: 13 residues. Germline CDR1 and CDR2: SGHRS and YFSETQ. The CDR3 DNA follows: TGCGCCAGCAGGGACAGTGGTGTCTATGGCTACACCTTC. Translating it yields CASRDSGVYGYTF.

The chain couples TRBV10-3 to TRBJ2-3; 7 nucleotides align to TRBD2. The CDR3 runs 16 residues. After removal of 3 bases from V and 3 bases from J, the junction contained 9 bases not matched to a gene. The germline V gene has CDR1 ENHRY and CDR2 SYGVKD. The CDR3, as DNA: TGTGCCATCAGTGAAGCTCTGGAGCGGGGTACAGATACGCAGTATTTT. This sequence encodes CAISEALERGTDTQYF.

This clonotype was found many times. This chain links TRBV21-1 with TRBJ1-2; the table names TRBD1, a call not compared with the DNA. TRBV21-1 is a documented pseudogene. The CDR3 loop spans 13 amino acids. The DNA for the CDR3 is TGTGCCAGCAGCCCGACAGGGGACTATGGCTACACCTTC. Translating gives CASSPTGDYGYTF.

This clonotype was found a few times. The chain is built from TRBV7-9 and TRBJ2-5, with D possibly TRBD2 on 5 matching bases. The germline V gene encodes CDR1 SEHNR and CDR2 FQNEAQ (reference sequence). CDR3 length: 15 residues. The V and J ends lost 3 bases and 2 bases respectively, with 13 bases between them. This CDR3 reads CASSFTTRRQETQYF. CDR3 in DNA: TGTGCCAGCAGCTTCACGACGAGGAGGCAAGAGACCCAGTACTTC.